The next 11 T cell receptor beta chains were all read from a single sample in a study of long-term antiretroviral therapy in people with HIV. immunoSEQ v3.0 was run at survey level. TCRdb's copy holds only in-frame clones and misses some; the assay was immunoSEQ multiplex PCR. Of about 36,000 clones detected, almost 85% appear once; the ten largest clones hold about 6%. The specimen comprised unsorted PBMCs, sampled 0.6 years after starting antiretroviral therapy. The receptors originated from a man younger than 35 with HIV.

The chain combines TRBV28 with TRBJ1-1; D ambiguous. The CDR3 covers 12 residues. The germline V gene has CDR1 MDHEN and CDR2 SYDVKM. Between the trimmed V and J ends, which lost 4 bases and 7 bases, there was a span of 10 bases. The CDR3 nucleotides are TGTGCCAGCAGTTCCGGACTAATTGAAGCTTTCTTT. Protein: CASSSGLIEAFF.

This clone was detected only a few times. The chain employs TRBV7-9 and TRBJ2-7; D possibly corresponds to TRBD1 (6 bases). CDR1 and CDR2 from the germline V gene are SEHNR and FQNEAQ (reference sequence). This CDR3 contains 13 residues. Trimming took 5 bases from V and 5 from J, leaving 13 bases between them. This CDR3 reads CASSTGSRDEQYF. CDR3 coding DNA: TGTGCCAGCAGCACAGGGTCTAGGGACGAGCAGTACTTC.

The chain employs TRBV7-9 and TRBJ2-5, with no clear D. V was cut by 4 bases and J by 1 base, with 7 bases left in between. The CDR3 is 13 amino acids. Germline values: CDR1 SEHNR, CDR2 FQNEAQ (reference sequence). The CDR3: CASSSNLQETQYF. Written as DNA, the CDR3 is TGTGCCAGCAGCTCCAACCTCCAAGAGACCCAGTACTTC.

This clone was detected once. This chain uses TRBV15 with TRBJ1-4; D ambiguous. Trimming pared 1 base from V and 2 bases from J, leaving 8 bases between. CDR1 is LNHNV and CDR2 is YYDKDF in the germline V gene (reference sequence). The CDR3 length is 15 residues. The CDR3 protein is CATSRAQHTNEKLFF. Written as DNA, the CDR3 is TGTGCCACCAGCAGAGCGCAGCACACTAATGAAAAACTGTTTTTT.

The V call is TRBV5-5, the J call TRBJ1-1; D unclear. Germline CDR1 SGHKS, CDR2 YYEKEE (reference sequence). The ends were cut back, 4 bases at V and 2 bases at J, with 9 bases in the middle. This CDR3 has 13 residues. The DNA of the CDR3 is TGTGCCAGCAGCCCAGACGTAAACACTGAAGCTTTCTTT. Translated, it gives CASSPDVNTEAFF.

J is TRBJ2-7 and V is TRBV27, with D maybe TRBD2 (6 bases). Between the trimmed V and J ends, which lost 4 bases and 6 bases, there was a span of 13 bases. Germline loops: CDR1 MNHEY, CDR2 SMNVEV (reference sequence). The CDR3 extends over 13 amino acids. In DNA form, the CDR3 reads TGTGCCAGCAGTTACCCGGGGGACCCCGAGCAGTACTTC. Protein sequence: CASSYPGDPEQYF.

The chain is built from TRBV6-5 and TRBJ2-7, with 9 nucleotides matching TRBD1. The V gene's germline CDR1 is MNHEY and CDR2 SVGAGI. V lost 11 bases, J lost 4 bases, and 12 bases stayed unmatched. There are 14 residues in the CDR3. DNA for the CDR3: TGTGCCGCTAGAGGGGGACAGGGTGTGTACGAGCAGTACTTC. The encoded protein is CAARGGQGVYEQYF.

The V and J genes are TRBV20-1 and TRBJ1-1, with a possible D match to TRBD1 (6 bases). This CDR3 region has 11 residues. With 0 bases removed from V and 8 bases from J, the gap between germline ends came to 7 bases. The V gene's germline CDR1 is DFQATT and CDR2 SNEGSKA (reference sequence). The CDR3 DNA sequence: TGCAGTGCTAGAGAGGACAGAGAAGCTTTCTTT. Translating it yields CSAREDREAFF.

The chain combines TRBV18 with TRBJ2-7; D may be TRBD1 or TRBD2 (5 bases each). Germline assignment: CDR1 KGHSH and CDR2 LQKENI. CDR3 length equals 17 residues. Trimming removed 6 bases from V and 6 bases from J, with 27 bases in between. CDR3 loop: CASSDSTVTRGLSEQYF. CDR3 DNA: TGTGCCAGCTCCGATAGTACTGTAACCCGGGGCCTAAGCGAGCAGTACTTC.

The chain has TRBV4-3 and TRBJ2-4; 8 bases are shared with TRBD1. The CDR3 sequence is 20 residues long. J lost 0 bases, V lost 2 bases, and 15 bases had no gene match. Germline CDR1 reads LGHNA; CDR2 reads YSLEER. The CDR3 DNA follows: TGCGCCAGCAGCCAACCCGACAGGGGTCGAAAATACCGAGCCAAAAACATTCAGTACTTC. Translating it yields CASSQPDRGRKYRAKNIQYF.

The gene calls are TRBV27 and TRBJ1-1; a weak D match, TRBD1 (6 bases). The CDR3 is 12 amino acids. Germline values: CDR1 MNHEY, CDR2 SMNVEV (reference sequence). Trimming shortened V by 6 bases and J by 5 bases, and 10 bases separated the two germline ends. In nucleotides, the CDR3 is TGTGCCAGCAGCGAGGGGGGGACTGAAGCTTTCTTT. Protein: CASSEGGTEAFF.